One and the same sample provided the 3 T cell receptor beta chains below, sequenced in a study of cytomegalovirus exposure and HLA in healthy donors. Amplification used 60 Vbeta primers and 13 Jbeta primers. Produced via immunoSEQ multiplex PCR; TCRdb's table is partial and in-frame only. The table lists around 200,000 clones, around 77% of them singletons. The material sequenced was PBMCs. All receptors derive from a woman between 18 and 29 years old in good health and CMV-seronegative.

This chain uses TRBV28 with TRBJ1-3; no clear D gene. CDR1 MDHEN and CDR2 SYDVKM come from the germline V gene. This CDR3 comprises 16 residues. V lost 5 bases and J 0 bases, leaving 14 bases between the germline ends. The CDR3 sequence is CASSPEGRASGNTIYF. The CDR3 nucleotides read TGTGCCAGCAGTCCCGAAGGGAGGGCCTCTGGAAACACCATATATTTT.

The chain employs TRBV10-3 and TRBJ1-3, with a weak D call TRBD1 (6 bases). There are 14 residues in the CDR3. Per germline, CDR1 ENHRY and CDR2 SYGVKD. Trimming left V 6 bases short and J 2 bases short, with 11 bases between. In DNA form, the CDR3 reads TGTGCCATCAGCCTTACAGGGACTGGAAACACCATATATTTT. It codes for CAISLTGTGNTIYF.

V gene TRBV7-9 combines with J gene TRBJ2-6, with 7 bases that match TRBD1. Looked up from germline, CDR1 is SEHNR and CDR2 is FQNEAQ (reference sequence). The CDR3 is made up of 19 amino acids. The V and J ends lost 5 bases and 0 bases, in that order; junction bases with no gene match: 13. The CDR3 loop is CASSQHKGALSSGANVLTF. The CDR3 DNA follows: TGTGCCAGCAGCCAACACAAGGGGGCTCTAAGCTCTGGGGCCAACGTCCTGACTTTC.